The rows below give T cell receptor beta chains drawn from one sample of a study of tumor-infiltrating lymphocytes in primary liver carcinoma. TCRdb reprocessed the multiplex PCR reads with MiXCR, giving one entry per CDR3 protein. The profile shows around 37,000 distinct CDR3 sequences, roughly 80% of them singletons. The sequenced sample was tumor-adjacent normal liver tissue. Receptors originate from a man aged 35 to 55 with primary liver carcinoma and hepatitis B virus infection. CDR3s include the opening cysteine and the closing phenylalanine or tryptophan. A D gene is named only where the DNA matches it firmly. The size field is filled for only some rows; it gives once, few, many or a size class.

d_call,clone_size,j_call,v_call,cdr3_nt,cdr3_aa
NA,few,TRBJ2-2,TRBV4-3,TGCGCCAGCAGCCAAGGACAGAACACCCGGGAACTGTTTTTT,CASSQGQNTRELFF
NA,NA,TRBJ1-6,TRBV7-2,TGTGCCACCAACAGGGAATGGAATTCACCCCTCCACTTT,CATNREWNSPLHF
NA,many,TRBJ2-7,TRBV28,TGTGCCAGCAGTTTTCAGTTGCGCGAGCAGTACTTC,CASSFQLREQYF
NA,medium-sized,TRBJ2-7,TRBV6-1,TGTGCCGCTGGGGGACGTCCCTACGAGCAGTACTTC,CAAGGRPYEQYF
NA,NA,TRBJ2-6,TRBV25-1,TGTGCCGGCGGTGAAGAGGCAGCTGGGGCCAACGTCCTGACTTTC,CAGGEEAAGANVLTF
TRBD1,NA,TRBJ2-5,TRBV29-1,TGTAGCGTTGAAGCGGACAGGGGGCGAGTAGTGACCCAGTACTTC,CSVEADRGRVVTQYF
TRBD1,NA,TRBJ2-6,TRBV11-2,TGTGCCAGCGGCATGGGGGGAGACAGGGGTATCTCCCTCTCTGGGGCCAACGTCCTGACTTTC,CASGMGGDRGISLSGANVLTF
TRBD2,few,TRBJ2-3,TRBV11-2,TGTGCCAGCAGCTCGGGACTAGCGGGAGTGTTGGGCACGCAGTGTTTT,CASSSGLAGVLGTQCF
TRBD1,once,TRBJ2-1,TRBV7-3,TGTGCCAGCAGCCCAGGGACAGGGAGTTGGGATGAGCAGTTCTTC,CASSPGTGSWDEQFF
NA,NA,TRBJ1-1,TRBV29-1,TGCAGCGTTGGCGCAGGGTGGAGTATGAACACTGAAGCTTCCTTT,CSVGAGWSMNTEASF
NA,NA,TRBJ2-5,TRBV28,TGTGCCAGCATCACCCTGACTGGAAAGGAGACCCAGTACTTC,CASITLTGKETQYF
TRBD1,NA,TRBJ2-2,TRBV6-6,TGTGCCAGCAGTTACTCGGGACAGGGGGCGGAGACCGAGGAGCTGTTGTTT,CASSYSGQGAETEELLF
TRBD2,many,TRBJ2-7,TRBV5-1,TGCGCCAGCAGCTTGGCCACCGGGACTAGCGGGAGCTCCTACGAGCAGTACTTC,CASSLATGTSGSSYEQYF
NA,NA,TRBJ2-7,TRBV6-2/TRBV6-3,TGTGCCGGCAGTGCGATTGGGGAAGCCGAAAACGAGCAGTACTTC,CAGSAIGEAENEQYF
TRBD2,many,TRBJ2-1,TRBV19,TGTGCCTCAAAGAGGCGGGAGTGGTCCTACAATGAGCAGTTCTTC,CASKRREWSYNEQFF
NA,NA,TRBJ2-7,TRBV5-1,TGCGCCAGCACCTTCGGCAGGGTAGACGAGCAGTATTTC,CASTFGRVDEQYF
TRBD2,NA,TRBJ2-5,TRBV6-2/TRBV6-3,TGTACCAGCAGTGAGAGCGGGGTCCAAGAGACCCAATACTTC,CTSSESGVQETQYF
NA,NA,TRBJ1-3,TRBV4-1,TGTGCCAGCAGCCGACGGGACACCTCTGGAAACACCATATATTTT,CASSRRDTSGNTIYF
NA,NA,TRBJ1-5,TRBV4-2,TGTGCCAGCAGCCAAGATTTAAGGCCGGATAAGCAGCATTTT,CASSQDLRPDKQHF
NA,NA,TRBJ2-3,TRBV6-2/TRBV6-3,TGTGCCAGTAGTTCGCCCTGGGGCTCCGAAGCGCAGTATTTT,CASSSPWGSEAQYF
NA,NA,TRBJ2-2,TRBV10-2,TGCGCCAGCACTGGACGAAGAGGGAGTGGGGAGCTGTTTTTC,CASTGRRGSGELFF
TRBD2,once,TRBJ2-1,TRBV11-1,TGCGCCAGCAGCATAGGAAAGACTAGCGGGGCCTCACCGTTCGGCAATGAGCGGTTCTTC,CASSIGKTSGASPFGNERFF
NA,medium-sized,TRBJ2-5,TRBV6-1,TGTGCCAGCAGTGAAGAGGGGGGGTGGGAGACCCAGTACTTC,CASSEEGGWETQYF
TRBD2,NA,TRBJ2-7,TRBV28,TGTGCCAGCAGTATACCCAATGCGGGAGCCTACGAACAGTACTTC,CASSIPNAGAYEQYF
NA,NA,TRBJ2-7,TRBV6-1,TGTGCCAGCAGTGAAGGGGCCGGCGTGGGTAACGTGTATGAGCAGTACTTC,CASSEGAGVGNVYEQYF
TRBD1,NA,TRBJ2-7,TRBV4-2,TGTGCCAGTATCCAGGGGGACGGAGACCTCTACGAGCAGTACTTC,CASIQGDGDLYEQYF